This T cell receptor beta chain was observed in a study of beta chain features in type 1 diabetes. Points from the study as a whole: Patients' naive, central memory and Treg TCRB repertoires seemed closer to one another than those of healthy donors.

Germline V gene sequence: CDR1 SGHNT, CDR2 YYREEE (reference sequence). V lost 4 bases to trimming and J lost 0 bases; unmatched junction nucleotides: 10. This CDR3 has 19 amino acids. Concerning this clone: Antigen specificity is unknown.

Since all of the isolated RNA was reverse transcribed, expressed TCRB transcripts were what got sequenced. Deep immunoSEQ sequencing covered naive, central memory and regulatory T cell samples. TCRdb's copy holds only in-frame clones and misses some; the assay was immunoSEQ multiplex PCR. This sample has about 300,000 clones; around 7.3% occur once, and the top ten carry roughly 1%. The sample consisted of central memory CD4+ T cells from blood. The J gene is TRBJ2-6, the V gene TRBV5-4; 10 nucleotides align to TRBD1. The clonotype originates from a woman between 18 and 29 years old in good health. The CDR3 reads CASSAAGQGVFSGANVLTF. The CDR3 region has the DNA TGTGCCAGCAGCGCAGCTGGACAGGGGGTTTTCTCTGGGGCCAACGTCCTGACTTTC.